This is a list of T cell receptor beta chains from one sample in a study of beta chain features in type 1 diabetes. This table comes from immunoSEQ multiplex PCR, and its TCRdb copy is limited to in-frame clones, with some not included. The sample lists about 110,000 clones; about two fifths were seen once. The specimen sequenced was stem cell memory CD4+ T cells from blood. Receptor source: a woman aged 18-29 years in good health. Both conserved end residues are part of each CDR3. The D gene is left open where the match is weak. Not all rows give a size; the values are once, few, many and, for expanded clones, a class.

>-|TRBV9|TRBJ2-5|-|16
CASSGGDVQHVETQYF
TGTGCCAGCAGCGGGGGGGACGTACAACATGTCGAGACCCAGTACTTC
>-|TRBV6-6|TRBJ2-4|-|16
CASSYNQGLAKNIQYF
TGTGCCAGCAGTTACAACCAGGGTCTAGCCAAAAACATTCAGTACTTC
>-|TRBV19|TRBJ2-7|TRBD1|15
CASRTGQGSPYEQYF
TGTGCCAGTAGAACCGGACAGGGTAGTCCCTACGAGCAGTACTTC
>few|TRBV18|TRBJ2-1|-|13
CASLPGPYNEQFF
TGTGCCAGCCTTCCGGGTCCCTACAATGAGCAGTTCTTC
>-|TRBV27|TRBJ1-2|TRBD1|17
CASSLYRGPHPNYGYTF
TGTGCCAGCAGTTTATACAGGGGGCCCCACCCTAACTATGGCTACACCTTC
>few|TRBV9|TRBJ1-2|-|15
CASSVDAGTSYGYTF
TGTGCCAGCAGCGTAGACGCAGGGACAAGCTATGGCTACACCTTC
>few|TRBV6-1|TRBJ2-3|-|16
CASSEASVKTTDTQYF
TGTGCCAGCAGTGAAGCTAGCGTAAAGACCACAGATACGCAGTATTTT
>-|TRBV7-6|TRBJ2-2|TRBD2|16
CASSPGLAGGTGELFF
TGTGCCAGCAGCCCAGGACTAGCGGGAGGGACCGGGGAGCTGTTTTTT
>-|TRBV6-6|TRBJ1-2|-|12
CASSRGAGGYTF
TGTGCCAGCAGTCGCGGCGCGGGTGGCTACACCTTC
>-|TRBV25-1|TRBJ2-1|-|15
CASLGSSFRVGEQFF
TGTGCCAGCCTCGGAAGCAGTTTCAGGGTGGGTGAGCAGTTCTTC
>-|TRBV4-1|TRBJ1-4|TRBD1|15
CASRVSGTDNEKLFF
TGCGCCAGCAGGGTTTCCGGGACAGATAATGAAAAACTGTTTTTT
>-|TRBV9|TRBJ2-3|-|12
CASSVALSTQYF
TGTGCCAGCAGCGTAGCTCTGAGTACGCAGTATTTT
>-|TRBV7-9|TRBJ1-1|-|14
CASSPPPGGTEAFF
TGTGCCAGCAGCCCCCCGCCCGGGGGGACTGAAGCTTTCTTT
>few|TRBV5-1|TRBJ2-2|-|16
CASSLGGLLNTGELFF
TGCGCCAGCAGCTTGGGGGGCCTCCTGAACACCGGGGAGCTGTTTTTT
>-|TRBV5-1|TRBJ2-3|TRBD2|18
CASSLPTGGRAGADTQYF
TGCGCCAGCAGCTTGCCGACGGGCGGGAGGGCCGGGGCAGATACGCAGTATTTT
>-|TRBV19|TRBJ1-5|-|14
CASRPLGAGQPQHF
TGTGCCAGTCGCCCTCTTGGGGCTGGTCAGCCCCAGCATTTT
>-|TRBV11-2|TRBJ2-5|TRBD2|16
CASSLVAGTGVGTQYF
TGTGCCAGCAGCTTAGTAGCGGGGACCGGGGTAGGGACCCAGTACTTC
>-|TRBV5-4|TRBJ2-3|TRBD2|14
CASSPSGRRSTQYF
TGTGCCAGCAGCCCCAGCGGGAGACGGTCAACGCAGTATTTT
>-|TRBV6-6|TRBJ2-1|-|13
CASSYLILNEQFF
TGTGCCAGCAGTTACCTTATCTTGAATGAGCAGTTCTTC
>-|TRBV7-9|TRBJ2-3|-|12
CASSTRGDTQYF
TGTGCCAGCAGTACCAGGGGTGATACGCAGTATTTT
>-|TRBV28|TRBJ1-2|-|15
CASSLWSAEPRGYTF
TGTGCCAGCAGTTTATGGAGTGCGGAGCCGCGGGGCTACACCTTC
>-|TRBV28|TRBJ1-2|TRBD1|14
CAVGQGPFSLGYTF
TGTGCTGTAGGACAGGGACCTTTTTCGCTTGGCTACACCTTC
>-|TRBV7-9|TRBJ2-3|-|17
CASSTVLGEISTDTQYF
TGTGCCAGCAGTACAGTTTTGGGCGAGATCAGCACAGATACGCAGTATTTT
>few|TRBV9|TRBJ2-6|TRBD1|17
CASSVGTRGHGANVLTF
TGTGCCAGCAGCGTAGGGACCAGGGGGCATGGGGCCAACGTCCTGACTTTC
>-|TRBV2|TRBJ2-1|TRBD1|15
CASSGDRSSYNEQFF
TGTGCCAGCAGTGGGGACAGAAGCTCCTACAATGAGCAGTTCTTC
>-|TRBV30|TRBJ1-2|-|15
CAWSVSGSRGYGYTF
TGTGCCTGGAGTGTATCGGGCTCTCGAGGGTATGGCTACACCTTC
>few|TRBV10-3|TRBJ2-5|TRBD2|12
CATSGTKETQYF
TGTGCCACCTCTGGGACTAAAGAGACCCAGTACTTC
>few|TRBV9|TRBJ2-7|TRBD2|14
CASSASREGDEQYF
TGTGCCAGCAGCGCCAGTAGGGAGGGTGACGAGCAGTACTTC
>-|TRBV10-3|TRBJ2-7|-|12
CAISESSYEQYF
TGTGCCATCAGTGAGTCGTCGTACGAGCAGTACTTC
>-|TRBV7-3|TRBJ2-3|TRBD2|17
CASSLDGLAGKTDTQYF
TGTGCCAGCAGCTTAGATGGTCTAGCGGGAAAGACAGATACGCAGTATTTT
>-|TRBV5-1|TRBJ2-7|-|15
CASSLGTALSYEQYF
TGCGCCAGCAGCTTGGGGACAGCTCTATCCTACGAGCAGTACTTC
>few|TRBV29-1|TRBJ2-1|-|14
CSVAPQVTYNEQFF
TGCAGCGTCGCTCCACAGGTCACCTACAATGAGCAGTTCTTC
>-|TRBV7-2|TRBJ2-7|-|13
CASSLERVSEQYF
TGTGCCAGCAGCTTAGAACGTGTTTCCGAGCAGTACTTC
>-|TRBV29-1|TRBJ2-1|-|14
CSVLQGSSYNEQFF
TGCAGCGTTCTCCAGGGGAGCTCCTACAATGAGCAGTTCTTC
>few|TRBV2|TRBJ2-7|TRBD2|15
CASRLAGGPGYEQYF
TGTGCCAGCAGACTAGCGGGAGGGCCCGGGTACGAGCAGTACTTC
>few|TRBV7-9|TRBJ2-3|TRBD2|16
CASSYILAGGTDTQYF
TGTGCCAGCAGCTATATACTAGCGGGAGGCACAGATACGCAGTATTTT
>-|TRBV28|TRBJ2-1|-|11
CASRTTYEQFF
TGTGCCAGCAGGACAACCTATGAGCAGTTCTTC
>-|TRBV23-1|TRBJ1-5|TRBD1|17
CASSHGTGGQNNQPQHF
TGCGCCAGCAGTCACGGGACAGGGGGCCAGAACAATCAGCCCCAGCATTTT
>few|TRBV13|TRBJ2-1|TRBD2|18
CASSPLSSGRAGSWEQFF
TGTGCCAGCAGCCCGCTAAGTAGCGGGAGGGCCGGTTCATGGGAGCAGTTCTTC
>few|TRBV9|TRBJ2-3|TRBD2|17
CASSVAQGRLAGDTQYF
TGTGCCAGCAGCGTAGCCCAGGGTCGTCTAGCGGGAGATACGCAGTATTTT
>few|TRBV7-9|TRBJ2-7|-|14
CASSLPGHTYEQYF
TGTGCCAGCAGCTTACCGGGACACACCTACGAGCAGTACTTC
>-|TRBV6-4|TRBJ2-1|TRBD2|16
CASSDRAGGSYNEQFF
TGTGCCAGCAGTGACCGTGCGGGAGGGTCCTACAATGAGCAGTTCTTC
>-|TRBV6-1|TRBJ2-7|TRBD1|14
CASSRDRAYYEQYF
TGTGCCAGCAGCCGGGACAGGGCTTATTACGAGCAGTACTTC
>few|TRBV5-1|TRBJ2-1|TRBD1|12
CASSLPGTGPFF
TGCGCCAGCAGCTTACCCGGGACAGGTCCGTTCTTC
>-|TRBV27|TRBJ1-1|TRBD1|14
CASKTDRLNTEAFF
TGTGCCAGCAAGACGGACAGGTTGAACACTGAAGCTTTCTTT
>-|TRBV7-8|TRBJ2-2|-|15
CASSLVLGAPGELFF
TGTGCCAGCAGCTTAGTATTAGGGGCGCCCGGGGAGCTGTTTTTT
>few|TRBV6-5|TRBJ2-6|-|15
CASSWTVPGANVLTF
TGTGCCAGCAGTTGGACAGTTCCTGGGGCCAACGTCCTGACTTTC
>few|TRBV18|TRBJ1-2|-|14
CASSPPNRVYGYTF
TGTGCCAGCTCACCACCGAACAGGGTCTATGGCTACACCTTC
>-|TRBV7-2|TRBJ2-3|-|13
CASSFSGTDTQYF
TGTGCCAGCAGCTTTAGCGGCACAGATACGCAGTATTTT
>few|TRBV7-9|TRBJ2-5|-|16
CASSRLQGTIQETQYF
TGTGCCAGCAGCCGTCTACAAGGGACAATACAAGAGACCCAGTACTTC
>-|TRBV4-1|TRBJ2-7|-|14
CASSHRLAYYEQYF
TGCGCCAGCAGCCATAGGCTAGCGTATTACGAGCAGTACTTC
>few|TRBV29-1|TRBJ1-2|-|16
CSVEDLSKTENYGYTF
TGCAGCGTTGAAGATTTATCAAAGACAGAGAACTATGGCTACACCTTC
>few|TRBV9|TRBJ2-1|-|16
CASSVRLVSYYNEQFF
TGTGCCAGCAGCGTACGCCTAGTCTCCTACTACAATGAGCAGTTCTTC
>-|TRBV29-1|TRBJ1-1|-|13
CSVARTANTEAFF
TGCAGCGTGGCACGTACAGCGAACACTGAAGCTTTCTTT